The 21 T cell receptor beta chains listed next were all sequenced from one sample in a study of cytomegalovirus exposure and HLA in healthy donors. The PCR used 60 Vbeta and 13 Jbeta primers. The table came from immunoSEQ multiplex PCR; TCRdb's copy has only in-frame clones and leaves some out. The sample lists around 110,000 clones, 50% to 70% seen once, with roughly 10% in the top ten. Material for sequencing was PBMCs. The receptors were gathered from a woman aged 40-49 years in good health and CMV-seropositive.

This sequence joins TRBV11-3 and TRBJ2-3; perhaps TRBD2 as D (6 bases). The germline V gene has CDR1 SGHNT and CDR2 YENEEA. V was trimmed by 2 bases and J by 3 bases, leaving 12 bases between them. The CDR3 extends over 15 amino acids. In DNA, the CDR3 is TGTGCCAGCAGCTTAACCGGGACTCCTACAGATACGCAGTATTTT. It specifies CASSLTGTPTDTQYF.

This clone was seen a few times. V usage is TRBV10-3 and J usage is TRBJ1-5, with D unresolved. The length of the CDR3 is 14 residues. The germline gives CDR1 ENHRY, CDR2 SYGVKD. Trimming shortened V by 0 bases and J by 4 bases, and 7 bases separated the two germline ends. This chain's CDR3 is CAISESTHNQPQHF. As DNA, the CDR3 is TGTGCCATCAGTGAGTCCACTCATAATCAGCCCCAGCATTTT.

The gene calls are TRBV29-1 and TRBJ2-2; 15 nucleotides match TRBD2. With 7 bases clipped from V and 6 bases from J, the junction kept 15 bases outside the gene matches. The germline gives CDR1 SQVTM, CDR2 ANQGSEA. The CDR3 runs 18 residues. CDR3 in DNA: TGCAGCGCCACAACTTTGTACGGACTAGCGGGAGGGGCCGGGGAGCTGTTTTTT. This sequence encodes CSATTLYGLAGGAGELFF.

This clone was seen only a few times. This chain links TRBV5-1 with TRBJ2-1, with a weak D call TRBD2 (5 bases). With 0 bases removed from V and 4 bases from J, the gap between germline ends came to 8 bases. CDR3 length equals 14 residues. Germline V gene sequence: CDR1 SGHRS, CDR2 YFSETQ. CDR3 coding DNA: TGCGCCAGCAGCTTGGGAGCGGCGTACAATGAGCAGTTCTTC. The encoded protein is CASSLGAAYNEQFF.

This clone has only one observation. The rearrangement uses TRBV6-6 and TRBJ1-5, with D possibly TRBD1 on 5 matching bases. The germline V gene has CDR1 MNHNY and CDR2 SVGAGI (reference sequence). V shed 2 bases and J shed 2 bases, with 13 bases lying between them. This CDR3 is 16 amino acids long. The DNA of the CDR3 is TGTGCCAGCAGTTACCTTGGGGCCCAGGGCAATCAGCCCCAGCATTTT. Its translation: CASSYLGAQGNQPQHF.

The CDR3 sequence: CASRPGGRAEQYF. The CDR3 DNA follows: TGCGCCAGCAGACCAGGGGGGCGGGCCGAGCAGTACTTC. The chain joins TRBV10-1 to TRBJ2-7, with a tentative D call TRBD1 (7 bases). The CDR3 is 13 residues long. Germline V CDR1 and CDR2: WNHNN, SYGVQD (reference sequence). V lost 6 bases, J lost 6 bases, and 15 bases lay in between.

The gene calls are TRBV29-1 and TRBJ2-5, with 9 nucleotides matching TRBD2. This CDR3 spans 14 amino acids. V lost 3 bases and J lost 5; bases outside the gene matches: 7. Germline V gene lookup returns CDR1 SQVTM and CDR2 ANQGSEA. This CDR3 reads CSVEEREVWETQYF. The CDR3 region has the DNA TGCAGCGTTGAGGAGCGGGAGGTCTGGGAGACCCAGTACTTC.

The rearrangement joins TRBV7-2 to TRBJ1-5; TRBD1 agrees at 9 bases. The length of the CDR3 is 17 residues. The germline V gene encodes CDR1 SGHTA and CDR2 FQGNSA. With V trimmed by 4 bases and J by 3 bases, 10 bases remained unmatched. CDR3 residues: CASSSGPGTGINQPQHF. In DNA form, the CDR3 reads TGTGCCAGCAGCTCGGGTCCCGGGACAGGGATCAATCAGCCCCAGCATTTT.

V gene TRBV25-1 combines with J gene TRBJ1-1, with 7 bases identical to TRBD1. The germline V gene has CDR1 MGHDK and CDR2 SYGVNS. The ends lost 7 bases at V and 11 bases at J; junction bases unmatched: 10. The CDR3 has 12 residues. Here the CDR3 reads CASTEGAGSAFF. DNA of the CDR3: TGTGCCAGCACTGAGGGGGCCGGTAGTGCTTTCTTT.

The chain is built from TRBV4-1 and TRBJ2-7, with TRBD2 identical over 7 bases. CDR1 and CDR2 from the germline V gene are MGHRA and YSYEKL. With 4 bases clipped from V and 3 bases from J, the junction kept 12 bases outside the gene matches. This CDR3 is 16 amino acids long. The CDR3: CASSLILAAGNYEQYF. The CDR3 nucleotides read TGCGCCAGCAGCCTGATCCTAGCGGCGGGGAACTACGAGCAGTACTTC.

The genes are TRBV18 and TRBJ1-1, with D perhaps TRBD1 (6 bases). This CDR3 is built from 15 residues. Trimming took off 0 bases at V and 6 bases at J, with 14 bases between the two ends. Germline V gene sequence: CDR1 KGHSH, CDR2 LQKENI. DNA of the CDR3: TGTGCCAGCTCACCACCCGCAGGGGAGCGCGCTGAAGCTTTCTTT. Translating gives CASSPPAGERAEAFF.

The table lists this clone with a few counts. V gene TRBV5-1 combines with J gene TRBJ1-1, with a tentative D call TRBD1 (5 bases). V gave up 2 bases and J gave up 1 base, with 15 bases separating them. The CDR3 contains 16 residues. Germline V gene data show CDR1 as SGHRS and CDR2 as YFSETQ. CDR3: CASSLSGPGQNTEAFF. The DNA of the CDR3 is TGCGCCAGCAGCTTATCGGGCCCCGGACAGAACACTGAAGCTTTCTTT.

This CDR3 reads CASSLSPSRSWEQYF. The CDR3 bases are TGTGCCAGCAGCTTATCTCCCTCCAGGTCGTGGGAGCAGTACTTC. The genes are TRBV7-8 and TRBJ2-7, with unresolved D. The CDR3 is made up of 15 amino acids. CDR1 is SGHVS and CDR2 is FQNEAQ in the germline V gene. Trimming removed 2 bases at V and 7 bases at J, with 18 bases between.

The gene calls are TRBV4-2 and TRBJ2-3; weak D call: TRBD2 (5 bases). CDR1 and CDR2 from the germline V gene are LGHNA and YNFKEQ. This CDR3 contains 15 residues. Trimming pared 0 bases from V and 6 bases from J, leaving 13 bases between. The CDR3 bases are TGTGCCAGCAGCCAAGATCAGGACGGCGGGGATACGCAGTATTTT. This translates into CASSQDQDGGDTQYF.

The rearrangement uses TRBV27 and TRBJ2-1; TRBD2 matches 7 bases. Losses at the gene ends were 4 bases for V and 3 bases for J; bases not matched to a gene: 12. The CDR3 sequence is 17 residues long. Germline V gene lookup returns CDR1 MNHEY and CDR2 SMNVEV (reference sequence). CDR3 coding DNA: TGTGCCAGCAGTTCGCTCATCACTAGCGACATCTACAATGAGCAGTTCTTC. Translation gives CASSSLITSDIYNEQFF.

The rearrangement joins TRBV5-1 to TRBJ2-3, with 7 bases that match TRBD2. Per the germline V gene, CDR1 is SGHRS and CDR2 is YFSETQ. The V segment lost 7 bases and the J segment 6 bases; nucleotides outside the gene matches: 11. The CDR3 totals 14 residues. The CDR3 sequence is CASSLGLDIDTQYF. In DNA, the CDR3 is TGCGCCAGCTCTCTCGGACTAGATATCGATACGCAGTATTTT.

The chain links TRBV6-1 to TRBJ2-3; D is uncertain. V lost 3 bases and J 5 bases, leaving 6 bases between the germline ends. Germline CDR1 is MNHNS and CDR2 is SASEGT. The CDR3 contains 12 residues. The CDR3 is CASSERGDTQYF. In DNA form, the CDR3 reads TGTGCCAGCAGTGAGCGAGGAGATACGCAGTATTTT.

There are a few counts of this clone. V usage is TRBV18 and J usage is TRBJ1-1; no firm D call. There are 14 residues in the CDR3. Deletions cut 5 bases from V and 1 base from J, with 11 bases between. Germline lookup yields CDR1 KGHSH and CDR2 LQKENI. The CDR3: CASSTSGQNTEAFF. In nucleotides, the CDR3 is TGTGCCAGCTCAACGTCAGGTCAGAACACTGAAGCTTTCTTT.

This clone was detected only a few times. V usage is TRBV5-8 and J usage is TRBJ2-6; 11 bases align to TRBD2. Germline V gene sequence: CDR1 SGHTS, CDR2 YDEGEE. V shed 4 bases, J shed 1 base, and the junction held 4 bases outside the gene matches. The CDR3 sequence is 17 residues long. DNA of the CDR3: TGTGCCAGCAGCCGGACTAGCGGGTTTTCTGGGGCCAACGTCCTGACTTTC. This sequence encodes CASSRTSGFSGANVLTF.

The chain couples TRBV5-1 to TRBJ2-7, with TRBD2 matching 9 bases. This CDR3 comprises 15 residues. Germline V gene data show CDR1 as SGHRS and CDR2 as YFSETQ. The trim removed 0 bases at V and 5 bases at J, leaving 6 bases unmatched. The DNA for the CDR3 is TGCGCCAGCAGCTTGGAGCAGCGGGAGGACCACGAGCAGTACTTC. Translated: CASSLEQREDHEQYF.

The J gene is TRBJ2-5, the V gene TRBV7-9; D gene ambiguous. Germline V lookup: CDR1 SEHNR, CDR2 FQNEAQ (reference sequence). The length of the CDR3 is 14 residues. V lost 0 bases, J lost 6 bases, and 11 bases lay in between. CDR3 in amino acids: CASSLALSKKTQYF. CDR3 sequence (DNA): TGTGCCAGCAGCTTAGCTTTAAGCAAGAAGACCCAGTACTTC.